This T cell receptor (beta chain) was captured by sequencing in a study of early T cells in non-severe SARS-CoV-2 infection. On the study more broadly: Sequencing used unsorted whole-blood bulk RNA, so chains lack pairing. General study points: Matching with VDJdb favored anti-spike CD8 responses (missing private and CD4 specificities).

The CDR3 sequence is 14 residues long. Germline CDR1 and CDR2: DFQATT and SNEGSKA (reference sequence). The V and J ends lost 0 bases and 3 bases respectively, with 12 bases between them. Unique molecular identifiers (one per individual cDNA molecule) were attached. TCRdb called the 5' RACE reads again in MiXCR, with one record for every CDR3 protein. The repertoire holds over 50,000 distinct CDR3 sequences, with 8% to 9% as singletons. Turning to this clonotype: The antigen remains unidentified.

Source material: whole blood. This sequence originates from an adult who was a healthcare worker with PCR-confirmed SARS-CoV-2 infection or an uninfected control (not recorded which). This sequence joins TRBV20-1 and TRBJ2-7; D perhaps matches TRBD1 (5 bases). The CDR3 nucleotides are TGCAGTGCTAGAGATCTTAGGGGCAGCTACGAGCAGTACTTC. Amino acids: CSARDLRGSYEQYF.